The clone carrying this T cell receptor beta chain was recorded a few times. This sample stems from a study of shared T cell receptors in the human thymus. Here immunoSEQ multiplex PCR was the method, and the copy in TCRdb shows in-frame clones only, minus some. The sample gives approximately 730,000 clones, approximately 85% of which show up once; 0.008% to 0.011% is in the top ten. The same data also contributed to another study, on human thymus T cells. In that study: Thymic and blood repertoires seemed to show skewed V and J gene use.

The sample consisted of thymocytes. The source is a girl in the first two years of life with a congenital heart defect.

In nucleotides, the CDR3 is TGTGCCAGCAGCTATTACAAAATGAACACTGAAGCTTTCTTT. It codes for CASSYYKMNTEAFF. The chain uses TRBV11-2 and TRBJ1-1; D ambiguous. Germline lookup yields CDR1 SGHAT and CDR2 FQNNGV. Between the trimmed V and J ends, which lost 4 bases and 0 bases, there was a span of 9 bases. The CDR3 totals 14 residues.